The next 14 T cell receptor beta chains were all read from a single sample in a study of T cell repertoires in cytomegalovirus infection. The antigens of these receptors remain unknown. TCRdb re-called the reads with MiXCR, one entry per CDR3 protein. The sample has approximately 100,000 distinct CDR3 sequences, roughly two fifths seen once. This specimen consisted of CD8+ T cells from cultured PBMCs, obtained from culture after CMV antigen stimulation. The receptors originated from a human donor in good health (CMV status not recorded). Some clones in this sample may be carry-over from other donors' samples.

The rearrangement joins TRBV7-4 to TRBJ1-3, with D unresolved. Trimming shortened V by 1 base and J by 7 bases, and 8 bases separated the two germline ends. Germline V gene data show CDR1 as SGHVT and CDR2 as SQSDAQ. The CDR3 loop spans 13 amino acids. The CDR3 loop is CASSLGFANTIYF. The CDR3 region has the DNA TGTGCCAGCAGCTTAGGATTTGCGAACACCATATATTTT.

V gene TRBV20-1 combines with J gene TRBJ1-1; no clear D gene. Germline V gene data show CDR1 as DFQATT and CDR2 as SNEGSKA (reference sequence). CDR3 length: 12 amino acids. V was pared by 3 bases and J by 11 bases, with 16 bases between. This CDR3 is CSARRTGDVAFF. The CDR3 region has the DNA TGCAGTGCTAGGAGGACGGGAGATGTGGCTTTCTTT.

The genes are TRBV7-2 and TRBJ2-3; 8 nucleotides match TRBD2. The CDR3 has 16 residues. In germline, CDR1 is SGHTA, CDR2 FQGNSA. Trimming cost V 3 bases and J 0 bases; bases outside gene matches: 5. The CDR3 DNA follows: TGTGCCAGCAGCTTGTCGGGGGGGCTCAGCACAGATACGCAGTATTTT. As protein: CASSLSGGLSTDTQYF.

The CDR3 DNA is TGTGCCAGCACCTCTCCGGTGATCCAAGAGACCCAGTACTTC. Translated: CASTSPVIQETQYF. The chain couples TRBV28 to TRBJ2-5; D is uncertain. The CDR3 consists of 14 residues. Germline CDR1 reads MDHEN; CDR2 reads SYDVKM. V lost 7 bases and J 1 base, leaving 13 bases between the germline ends. The full variable domain, in which reference TRBV28 and TRBJ2-5 provide the parts outside the CDR3, is DVKVTQSSRYLVKRTGEKVFLECVQDMDHENMFWYRQDPGLGLRLIYFSYDVKMKEKGDIPEGYSVSREKKERFSLILESASTNQTSMYLCASTSPVIQETQYFGPGTRLLVL.

This clonotype showed up just a few times. The rearrangement joins TRBV29-1 to TRBJ1-1; 7 positions agree with TRBD1. This CDR3 spans 14 amino acids. With 4 bases clipped from V and 6 bases from J, the junction kept 11 bases outside the gene matches. Germline-derived CDR1 and CDR2 are SQVTM and ANQGSEA. In DNA, the CDR3 is TGCAGCGTTGTGACAGGGTTCCCCCTACCTGAAGCTTTCTTT. Translating it yields CSVVTGFPLPEAFF.

This clonotype has a count of ten or more. The CDR3 loop reads CASSPRLGVINYEQYF. CDR3 DNA sequence: TGTGCCAGCAGCCCGAGGCTGGGGGTTATCAACTACGAGCAGTACTTC. The chain is built from TRBV7-2 and TRBJ2-7; perhaps D is TRBD1 or TRBD2 (5 bases each). Trimming stripped 5 bases from V and 3 bases from J, with 20 bases between. The CDR3 runs to 16 residues. In germline, CDR1 is SGHTA, CDR2 FQGNSA.

The rearrangement uses TRBV6-6 and TRBJ2-4, with 8 bases matching TRBD1. Germline trimming cut 6 bases from V and 2 bases from J; bases unmatched to any gene: 15. The CDR3 is made up of 18 amino acids. CDR1 and CDR2 from the germline V gene are MNHNY and SVGAGI (reference sequence). The CDR3 DNA is TGTGCCAGCAGGGCCTCGACAGGGGTTTATGGACCCAAAAACATTCAGTACTTC. This gives the protein CASRASTGVYGPKNIQYF.

This clonotype was detected a few times. This chain connects TRBV27 to TRBJ1-6, with 7 positions matching TRBD1. Per germline, CDR1 MNHEY and CDR2 SMNVEV (reference sequence). The CDR3 extends over 13 amino acids. The J segment lost 16 bases and the V segment lost 3 bases, leaving 9 bases of the junction unmatched. CDR3 DNA: TGTGCCAGCAGTTTGGGCCAGGGGGGTTTTCTCCACTTT. Translated, it gives CASSLGQGGFLHF.

The chain links TRBV20-1 to TRBJ2-7, with 11 bases that match TRBD2. J gave up 2 bases and V 1 base, and 13 bases lay outside the gene matches. CDR1 is DFQATT and CDR2 is SNEGSKA in the germline V gene (reference sequence). The CDR3 runs to 18 residues. The CDR3 DNA is TGCAGTGCTAGAGGTATTAGCGTAGCGGGGGGGCCCCCCTACGAGCAGTACTTC. Translation gives CSARGISVAGGPPYEQYF.

The J gene is TRBJ2-1, the V gene TRBV29-1, with TRBD1 as a possible D gene (6 bases). Germline lookup yields CDR1 SQVTM and CDR2 ANQGSEA. The CDR3 has 14 residues. Trimming pared 3 bases from V and 4 bases from J, leaving 13 bases between. The CDR3 DNA sequence: TGCAGCGTTGAGGCCGGACAGTTATACAATGAGCAGTTCTTC. The encoded protein is CSVEAGQLYNEQFF.

The V and J genes are TRBV2 and TRBJ1-5, with unresolved D. V dropped 3 bases and J dropped 6 bases, with 6 bases sitting between them. This CDR3 region has 12 residues. Germline V lookup: CDR1 SNHLY, CDR2 FYNNEI. The CDR3 spells CASSDRVQPQHF. In DNA form, the CDR3 reads TGTGCCAGCAGTGATCGCGTTCAGCCCCAGCATTTT.

The V and J genes are TRBV6-1 and TRBJ1-5; 7 nucleotides align to TRBD1. With 6 bases clipped from V and 5 bases from J, the junction kept 10 bases outside the gene matches. The CDR3 loop spans 15 amino acids. Germline-derived CDR1 and CDR2 are MNHNS and SASEGT. Here the CDR3 reads CASRGNRGEDQPQHF. The CDR3 region has the DNA TGTGCCAGCAGGGGGAACAGGGGCGAGGATCAGCCCCAGCATTTT.

The chain couples TRBV5-6 to TRBJ1-2; 10 bases map to TRBD1. This CDR3 spans 14 amino acids. Trimming cost V 3 bases and J 6 bases; bases outside gene matches: 5. The germline V gene encodes CDR1 SGHDT and CDR2 YYEEEE. As DNA, the CDR3 is TGTGCCAGCAGCTACCCGACAGGGGGCGATGGCTACACCTTC. Translating it yields CASSYPTGGDGYTF.

The genes are TRBV20-1 and TRBJ2-1; 10 bases are shared with TRBD2. Germline lookup yields CDR1 DFQATT and CDR2 SNEGSKA (reference sequence). The CDR3 contains 16 residues. V lost 6 bases, J lost 8 bases, and 16 bases stayed unmatched. CDR3 nucleotides: TGCAGTGCCGCTAGCGGGGGCGCCGCCGTTTGGGATGAGCAGTTCTTC. It translates to CSAASGGAAVWDEQFF.